The clone carrying this T cell receptor beta chain was counted a single time. TCRdb keeps only in-frame clones here, not all; method: immunoSEQ multiplex PCR. This table has about 67,000 clones, roughly 98% appearing once. These data are taken from a study of technical replicates of blood from a few donors. The CDR3 is 17 residues long. From germline, CDR1 is SGHTA and CDR2 FQGNSA. V shed 4 bases, J shed 4 bases, and the junction held 6 bases outside the gene matches. The receptor was isolated from a human donor in good health. This chain uses TRBV7-2 with TRBJ2-1; the match to TRBD2 covers 14 bases. Specimen: T cells isolated from PBMCs. The CDR3 nucleotides read TGTGCCAGCAGCTCAACCCGGACTAGCGGGGGGTACAATGAGCAGTTCTTC. Protein sequence: CASSSTRTSGGYNEQFF.